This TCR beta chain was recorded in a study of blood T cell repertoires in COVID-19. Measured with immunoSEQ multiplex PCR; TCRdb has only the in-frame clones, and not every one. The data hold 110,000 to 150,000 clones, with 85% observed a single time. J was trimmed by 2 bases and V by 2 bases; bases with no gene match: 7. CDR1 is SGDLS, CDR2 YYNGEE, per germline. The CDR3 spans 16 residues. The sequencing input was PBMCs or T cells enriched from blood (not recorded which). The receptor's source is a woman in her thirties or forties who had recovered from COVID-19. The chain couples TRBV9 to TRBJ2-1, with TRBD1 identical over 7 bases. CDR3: CASSVTDRDAYNEQFF. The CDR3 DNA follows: TGTGCCAGCAGCGTTACAGACAGGGACGCCTACAATGAGCAGTTCTTC.